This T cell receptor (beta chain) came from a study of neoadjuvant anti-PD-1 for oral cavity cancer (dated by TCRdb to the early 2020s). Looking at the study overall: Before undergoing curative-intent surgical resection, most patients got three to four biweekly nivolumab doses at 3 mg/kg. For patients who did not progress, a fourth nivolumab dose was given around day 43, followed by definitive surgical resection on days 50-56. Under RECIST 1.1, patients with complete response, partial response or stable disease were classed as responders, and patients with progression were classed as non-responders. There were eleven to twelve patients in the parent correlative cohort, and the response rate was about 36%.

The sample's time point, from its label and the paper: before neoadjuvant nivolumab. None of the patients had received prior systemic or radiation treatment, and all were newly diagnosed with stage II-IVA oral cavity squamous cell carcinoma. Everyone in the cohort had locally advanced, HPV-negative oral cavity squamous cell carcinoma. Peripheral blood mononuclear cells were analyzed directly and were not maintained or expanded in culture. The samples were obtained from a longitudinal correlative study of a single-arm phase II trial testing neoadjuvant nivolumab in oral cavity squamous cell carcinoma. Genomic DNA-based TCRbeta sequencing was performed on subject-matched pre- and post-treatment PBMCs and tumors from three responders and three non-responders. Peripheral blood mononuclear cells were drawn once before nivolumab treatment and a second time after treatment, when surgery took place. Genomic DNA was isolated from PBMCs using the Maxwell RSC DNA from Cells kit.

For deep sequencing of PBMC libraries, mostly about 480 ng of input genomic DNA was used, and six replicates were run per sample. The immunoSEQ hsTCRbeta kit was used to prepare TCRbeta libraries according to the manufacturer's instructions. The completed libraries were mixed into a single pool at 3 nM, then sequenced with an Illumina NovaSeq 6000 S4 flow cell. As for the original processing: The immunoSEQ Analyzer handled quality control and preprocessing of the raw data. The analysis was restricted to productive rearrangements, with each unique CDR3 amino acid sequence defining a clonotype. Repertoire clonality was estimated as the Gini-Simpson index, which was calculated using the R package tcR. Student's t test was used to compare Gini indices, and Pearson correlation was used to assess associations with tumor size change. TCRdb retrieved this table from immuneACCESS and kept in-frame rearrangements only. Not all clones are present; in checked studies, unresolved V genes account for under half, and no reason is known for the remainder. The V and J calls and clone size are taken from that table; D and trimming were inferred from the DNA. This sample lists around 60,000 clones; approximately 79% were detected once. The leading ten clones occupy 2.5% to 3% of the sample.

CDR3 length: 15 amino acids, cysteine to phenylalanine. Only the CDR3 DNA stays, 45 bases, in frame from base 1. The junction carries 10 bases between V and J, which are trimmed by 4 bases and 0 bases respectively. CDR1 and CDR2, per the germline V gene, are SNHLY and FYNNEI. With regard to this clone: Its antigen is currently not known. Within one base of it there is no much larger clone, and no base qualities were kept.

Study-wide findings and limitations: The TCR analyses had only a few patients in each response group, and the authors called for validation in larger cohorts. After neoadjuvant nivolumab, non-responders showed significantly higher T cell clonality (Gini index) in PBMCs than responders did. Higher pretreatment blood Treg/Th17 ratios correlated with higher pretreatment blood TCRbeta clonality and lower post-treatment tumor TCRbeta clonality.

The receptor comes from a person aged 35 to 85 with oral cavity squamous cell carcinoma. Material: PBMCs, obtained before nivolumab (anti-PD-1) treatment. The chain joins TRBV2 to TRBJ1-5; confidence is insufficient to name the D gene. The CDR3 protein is CASSVSEVSNQPQHF. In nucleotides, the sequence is TGTGCCAGCAGTGTCTCGGAGGTTAGCAATCAGCCCCAGCATTTT. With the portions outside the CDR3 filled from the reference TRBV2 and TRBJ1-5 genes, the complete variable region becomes EPEVTQTPSHQVTQMGQEVILRCVPISNHLYFYWYRQILGQKVEFLVSFYNNEISEKSEIFDDQFSVERPDGSNFTLKIRSTKLEDSAMYFCASSVSEVSNQPQHFGDGTRLSIL.